The present TCR beta chain was sequenced within a study of regulatory T cells in long-lasting Graves disease. The junction had 6 bases not matched to a gene; V was cut back by 8 bases and J by 4 bases. The CDR3 extends over 13 amino acids. Per the germline V gene, CDR1 is WNHNN and CDR2 is SYGVQD (reference sequence). In its sample, this clonotype was seen many times. Building the TCR beta libraries relied on iRepertoire HTBI primers, and CDR3 regions underwent Arm-PCR. TCRdb reprocessed the multiplex PCR reads with MiXCR, giving one entry per CDR3 protein. This table holds a few hundred thousand distinct CDR3 sequences, approximately 10% found once. The time point: newly diagnosed GD, antithyroid drugs for less than 3 months. Preparation of the TCR library used RNA extracted from PBMCs. The data were also submitted as part of a second study, on T cells in Graves' hyperthyroidism and ophthalmopathy. That report adds: Most thyroid-expanded clonotypes above 0.001 were also found in blood. Ophthalmopathy could be told apart from stable hyperthyroidism with a 13 V-J model.

The input for sequencing was peripheral blood mononuclear cells (PBMCs), taken at new diagnosis, from a patient treated with antithyroid drugs. The chain recombines TRBV10-1 with TRBJ2-3, with TRBD1 matching 7 bases. The receptor comes from a woman aged 18 to 35 with Graves disease. The CDR3 sequence is CASGRGRADTQYF. CDR3 sequence (DNA): TGCGCCAGCGGCAGGGGGAGAGCAGATACGCAGTATTTT.